What follows describes a single T cell receptor beta chain. Its antigen specificity is not known. No per-base quality is available; no much larger clone lies one base away. The data are from a study of T cells in Graves' hyperthyroidism and ophthalmopathy (dated by TCRdb to about 2019). About the investigation overall: Peripheral blood samples were taken at initial diagnosis, before any treatment was given. In roughly six Graves' hyperthyroidism patients, the study also compared T-cell repertoires from thyroid tissue with T-cell repertoires from blood. The paper describes TCR Vbeta CDR3 sequencing of roughly 130 peripheral blood samples, made up of 43 ophthalmopathy patients, roughly 72 hyperthyroidism patients and some 17 progressor patients. To identify distinguishing TCR V-J signatures, a discovery cohort of 100 patients was used, comprising 43 with Graves' ophthalmopathy and approximately 57 with stable Graves' hyperthyroidism. Whether ophthalmopathy could be predicted prospectively was tested in an independent validation cohort made up of under 20 hyperthyroidism patients plus 17 patients who later progressed to ophthalmopathy. For training and testing, the roughly 97 patients in the discovery cohort were randomly divided in a 7:3 ratio. Following sampling, methimazole starting at 30 mg daily was given to hyperthyroidism patients, and high-dose intravenous methylprednisolone was given to ophthalmopathy patients. The study at large found these results: A model built on a 13 V-J signature distinguished ophthalmopathy from stable hyperthyroidism, reaching 87.88% sensitivity and under 84% specificity in cross-validation and 80%/75% in testing. No statistical method was used to fix the sample size in advance, and group allocation was not hidden from the investigators. In validation, progression to ophthalmopathy was predicted by the model with 70.59% sensitivity and just over 72% specificity, a median of roughly 6.4 months before onset. Blood samples also contained most of the expanded thyroid clonotypes (frequency above 0.001), which suggests that blood repertoires may reflect thyroid immune responses.

The V and J ends are trimmed by 2 bases and 7 bases, leaving 9 bases between them. From the cysteine through the phenylalanine, the CDR3 covers 13 amino acids. Only the CDR3 part of the read is kept: 39 bases, read in frame from the first base. Amplification of TCR beta CDR3 regions was carried out from RNA transcripts. The TCR CDR3 was subjected to a first round of RT-PCR using the HTBI primer set and the Qiagen OneStep RT-PCR kit. Libraries were constructed in a second round of multiplex PCR, after which size selection and purification were performed. Sequencing of the libraries was done on an Illumina HiSeq2000 using paired-end 100 bp reads. The original pipeline was this. SOAPnuke was used to process the raw data, removing reads that contained adapters or uncalled bases, had a mean Phred below 15, or lacked an exact match to the constant primer or identifier. High-quality paired reads were merged using COPE v1.2.5, and each unique nucleotide sequence was defined as a clonotype. MiTCR v1.1 was used to align the clonotypes against IMGT TRBV, TRBD and TRBJ reference segments. The analysis was restricted to V-J combinations with a frequency above 0.0001, which together covered over 99% of the repertoires. A TCS score was defined as the ratio of F50 (clonal expansion) to E x V (chaos), with BLOSUM62-based TCRdist applied between CDR3 peptides within each V-J. Welch's t-statistics and random forest reduced roughly 500 V-J features to some 14, which were used in a naive Bayes classifier (R e1071). TCRdb reworked the public reads: Q25 trimming with fastp, MiXCR clone assembly, productive beta chains retained. Rows matching on CDR3 protein sequence are summarized as one entry with the most common DNA and genes. The V and J calls reflect TCRdb's pipeline rather than the authors' work. A total of about 640,000 distinct CDR3 sequences appear in this sample, roughly 14% of them only once. Under 15% of the sample is in the top ten clones.

Ophthalmopathy patients had moderately to severely active disease, Clinical Activity Score of at least 3, NOSPECS grade of at least 4, and duration under 3 months. Patients with uncontrolled infections, other autoimmune diseases, pregnancy or lactation were excluded. Diagnoses were established on the basis of clinical symptoms, serum thyroxine and TRAb, thyroid ultrasound, and orbital computed tomography. PBMCs were isolated from about 10 ml of fresh peripheral blood by Ficoll-Paque density gradient centrifugation. Trizol reagent was used to extract total RNA, and RNA quality was then checked on an Agilent 2100 Bioanalyzer.

The receptor comes from a woman in her forties or fifties with Graves' ophthalmopathy. The rearrangement combines TRBV12-3 or TRBV12-4 with TRBJ1-5; no D gene is confidently identified. The sequenced sample consisted of blood. CDR3 sequence: CASSLRASQPQHF. The nucleotide sequence reads as follows: TGTGCCAGCAGTTTACGGGCTTCGCAGCCCCAGCATTTT.